What follows are 7 T cell receptor beta chains derived from one specimen sequenced in a study of blood T cell repertoires in COVID-19. Clones were sequenced by immunoSEQ multiplex PCR, and TCRdb holds only the in-frame ones, with some missing. Found here are about 320,000 clones, nearly 90% of them singletons; the top ten hold 5.5% to 7%. The sample taken for sequencing was PBMCs or T cells enriched from blood (not recorded which). These receptors were taken from a woman aged 25 to 39 who had recovered from COVID-19.

The rearrangement links TRBV5-4 to TRBJ2-7; perhaps TRBD1 as D (7 bases). The V and J ends lost 7 bases and 3 bases respectively, with 20 bases between them. CDR3 length: 15 residues. CDR1 SGHNT and CDR2 YYREEE come from the germline V gene (reference sequence). The CDR3 DNA sequence: TGTGCCAGCTCACAGGGGTACGGGGAGGTCTACGAGCAGTACTTC. This sequence encodes CASSQGYGEVYEQYF.

The chain employs TRBV3-1 (or the pseudogene TRBV3-2) and TRBJ1-1; TRBD1 matches 9 bases. The CDR3 has 15 residues. V was pared by 4 bases and J by 3 bases, with 6 bases of the junction left unmatched. The V gene's germline CDR1 is LGHDT and CDR2 YNNKEL (reference sequence). The DNA of the CDR3 is TGTGCCAGCAGCCGGGACAGGGTTACAGACACTGAAGCTTTCTTT. Protein sequence: CASSRDRVTDTEAFF.

The rearrangement joins TRBV4-2 to TRBJ1-1; 7 bases map to TRBD1. V gave up 2 bases and J gave up 5 bases; unmatched junction bases: 14. CDR3 length: 17 residues. CDR1 and CDR2 (germline): LGHNA, YNFKEQ. In DNA form, the CDR3 reads TGTGCCAGCAGCCAACTACGCCTGACAGGGTCGGGGACTGAAGCTTTCTTT. Amino acids: CASSQLRLTGSGTEAFF.

V and J are TRBV5-1 and TRBJ1-4; no clear D. Looked up from germline, CDR1 is SGHRS and CDR2 is YFSETQ. This CDR3 spans 14 amino acids. V gave up 3 bases and J gave up 6 bases, with 12 bases separating them. The CDR3 bases are TGCGCCAGCAGCTCCGGGAAAGACGATGAAAAACTGTTTTTT. Its protein product is CASSSGKDDEKLFF.

The chain combines TRBV13 with TRBJ1-6, with D uncertain. With 1 base removed from V and 8 bases from J, the gap between germline ends came to 9 bases. In germline, CDR1 is PRHDT, CDR2 FYEKMQ (reference sequence). CDR3 size: 14 residues. For the CDR3, the DNA is TGTGCCAGCAGCTTAGTAGGCAGCGATTCACCCCTCCACTTT. This sequence encodes CASSLVGSDSPLHF.

The chain couples TRBV10-3 to TRBJ1-2; 10 nucleotides match TRBD1. J was trimmed by 0 bases and V by 5 bases; bases with no gene match: 3. CDR1 is ENHRY, CDR2 SYGVKD, per germline. The CDR3 totals 15 residues. The CDR3 bases are TGTGCCATCAGTCCAGGGACAGGGGCTAACTATGGCTACACCTTC. Protein product: CAISPGTGANYGYTF.

V is TRBV7-3 and J is TRBJ2-1; 7 nucleotides match TRBD2. With 5 bases clipped from V and 5 bases from J, the junction kept 6 bases outside the gene matches. The CDR3 covers 14 residues. The germline CDR1 and CDR2 sequences are SGHTA and FQGTGA. CDR3 region: CASSPGLVHNEQFF. Written as DNA, the CDR3 is TGTGCCAGCAGCCCCGGACTAGTCCACAATGAGCAGTTCTTC.